The source of this T cell receptor beta chain is a study of blood T cell repertoires in COVID-19. The overall study: The United States, Italy and Spain supplied acute and convalescent COVID-19 samples. PBMCs, B-cell-depleted T cells, or T cells were the source of the cDNA or gDNA that made up the material.

Per the authors' pipeline: Amplification from reference gene primers served as the basis for estimated nucleated cell counts. Sequenced by immunoSEQ multiplex PCR; TCRdb stores in-frame clones only, minus some. V and J calls and clone size are copied from that table; D and trimming were computed from the DNA. The sample holds 350,000 to 450,000 clones, 70% to 90% seen once. Deletions cut 6 bases from V and 1 base from J, with 9 bases between. This CDR3 has 14 amino acids. The V gene's germline CDR1 is LNHNV and CDR2 YYDKDF (reference sequence). The sequencing input was peripheral blood. The sequence derives from a human donor in a cohort sampled during active COVID-19. This chain links TRBV15 with TRBJ2-2; no reliable D call. Here the CDR3 reads CATRIRLNTGELFF. CDR3 in DNA: TGTGCCACCAGGATCCGACTGAACACCGGGGAGCTGTTTTTT.